One sample yielded the 20 T cell receptor beta chains listed below, sequenced in a study of cytomegalovirus exposure and HLA in healthy donors. 60 Vbeta and 13 Jbeta primers were used in PCR. Clones were read by immunoSEQ multiplex PCR, and TCRdb kept only the in-frame ones, dropping some. The data hold approximately 110,000 clones, with over 60% observed a single time. The source material was PBMCs. The receptors here all came from a man over 45 in good health and CMV-seronegative.

This rearrangement joins TRBV7-6 to TRBJ2-1; D may be TRBD1 (5 bases). V was pared by 5 bases and J by 3 bases, with 11 bases between. This CDR3 region has 14 residues. Germline V gene data show CDR1 as SGHVS and CDR2 as FNYEAQ. The CDR3 nucleotides read TGTGCCAGCAGCAAACAGGAGAACTACAATGAGCAGTTCTTC. Residues: CASSKQENYNEQFF. Together with reference TRBV7-6 and TRBJ2-1, the CDR3 gives the full variable domain: GAGVSQSPRYKVTKRGQDVALRCDPISGHVSLYWYRQALGQGPEFLTYFNYEAQQDKSGLPNDRFSAERPEGSISTLTIQRTEQRDSAMYRCASSKQENYNEQFFGPGTRLTVL.

The V gene is TRBV28, the J gene TRBJ2-2, with 12 nucleotides matching TRBD2. The junction had 13 bases not matched to a gene; V was cut back by 2 bases and J by 6 bases. This CDR3 is 19 amino acids long. CDR1 and CDR2 from the germline V gene are MDHEN and SYDVKM. For the CDR3, the DNA is TGTGCCAGCAGTTTACTCCGACTAGCGGGGGCCCCCGGCGCCGGGGAGCTGTTTTTT. Translating it yields CASSLLRLAGAPGAGELFF.

This sequence joins TRBV2 and TRBJ2-4; D possibly corresponds to TRBD2 (6 bases). This CDR3 is built from 14 residues. Trimming took off 3 bases at V and 9 bases at J, with 15 bases between the two ends. In germline, CDR1 is SNHLY, CDR2 FYNNEI. The CDR3 DNA is TGTGCCAGCAGTGATGGGGCCGGAGGGAGCATTCAGTACTTC. The encoded protein is CASSDGAGGSIQYF.

This clone has just a few counts. The chain uses TRBV9 and TRBJ2-3; 11 nucleotides agree with TRBD2. The ends lost 4 bases at V and 4 bases at J; junction bases unmatched: 5. Germline-derived CDR1 and CDR2 are SGDLS and YYNGEE. The CDR3 extends over 15 amino acids. The CDR3 DNA follows: TGTGCCAGCAGCCATAGCGGGGGGGCATCAGATACGCAGTATTTT. This translates into CASSHSGGASDTQYF. The full variable domain, completed using reference TRBV9 and TRBJ2-3, is DSGVTQTPKHLITATGQRVTLRCSPRSGDLSVYWYQQSLDQGLQFLIQYYNGEERAKGNILERFSAQQFPDLHSELNLSSLELGDSALYFCASSHSGGASDTQYFGPGTRLTVL.

About this clone itself: One junction end does not reproduce the germline sequence, and a read error may be involved. The sample contains more than one DNA sequence encoding this CDR3. The chain links TRBV19 to TRBJ1-5, with 11 bases identical to TRBD1. CDR1 and CDR2 from the germline V gene are LNHDA and SQIVND (reference sequence). This CDR3 is built from 17 residues. The CDR3 DNA follows: TGCGCCAGTAGTATGTTGGACAGGGGGCGCAGCAATCAGCCCCAGCATTTT. Protein sequence: CASSMLDRGRSNQPQHF.

V and J are TRBV7-9 and TRBJ1-1; the D is unclear. Per germline, CDR1 SEHNR and CDR2 FQNEAQ (reference sequence). This CDR3 region has 12 residues. V was clipped by 5 bases and J by 11 bases, with 15 bases between them. The CDR3 DNA reads TGTGCCAGCAGCCCTATTCAACGGGAGGCTTTCTTT. Its protein is CASSPIQREAFF.

The chain couples TRBV6-5 to TRBJ2-7, with TRBD2 identical over 7 bases. Germline V CDR1 and CDR2: MNHEY, SVGAGI. V was pared by 5 bases and J by 6 bases, with 7 bases of the junction left unmatched. The CDR3 runs 13 residues. This CDR3 reads CASSQTSISEQYV. CDR3 DNA sequence: TGTGCCAGCAGTCAGACTAGCATCTCCGAGCAGTACGTC.

Written as DNA, the CDR3 is TGTGCCAGCAGCTTCAGACAGTACGAATACGAGCAGTACGTC. It codes for CASSFRQYEYEQYV. The chain is built from TRBV7-4 and TRBJ2-7; the D gene is possibly TRBD1 (5 bases). The CDR3 extends over 14 amino acids. Trimming removed 3 bases from V and 4 bases from J, with 13 bases in between. The germline V gene has CDR1 SGHVT and CDR2 SQSDAQ.

V and J are TRBV7-9 and TRBJ2-3, with a possible D match to TRBD1 (5 bases). The V end lost 6 bases, the J end lost 0 bases, and 13 bases lay between the germline ends. CDR3 length equals 15 residues. Germline-derived CDR1 and CDR2 are SEHNR and FQNEAQ (reference sequence). The CDR3 sequence is CASSDRQSSTDTQYF. The CDR3 bases are TGTGCCAGCAGTGACCGACAGAGTAGCACAGATACGCAGTATTTT.

The rearrangement links TRBV7-9 to TRBJ1-5; D is perhaps TRBD1 (6 bases). CDR1 and CDR2 from the germline V gene are SEHNR and FQNEAQ (reference sequence). This CDR3 has 15 residues. Deletions cut 1 base from V and 3 bases from J, with 10 bases between. This CDR3 reads CASSLGTVINQPQHF. DNA of the CDR3: TGTGCCAGCAGCTTAGGGACAGTTATCAATCAGCCCCAGCATTTT.

The chain carries TRBV6-1 and TRBJ2-2, with a weak D call TRBD1 (7 bases). Germline V lookup: CDR1 MNHNS, CDR2 SASEGT. The V and J ends lost 3 bases and 5 bases respectively, with 10 bases between them. The CDR3 covers 14 residues. This CDR3 reads CASSDRGRTGELFF. CDR3 in DNA: TGTGCCAGCAGTGACAGGGGGAGGACCGGGGAGCTGTTTTTT.

V usage is TRBV5-1 and J usage is TRBJ2-2, with 7 bases identical to TRBD1. Germline V gives CDR1 SGHRS, CDR2 YFSETQ. This CDR3 is 16 amino acids long. With V trimmed by 4 bases and J by 0 bases, 6 bases remained unmatched. The CDR3 region has the DNA TGCGCCAGCAGCAGAACGGGACAGCCGAACACCGGGGAGCTGTTTTTT. Its protein product is CASSRTGQPNTGELFF.

The chain combines TRBV7-7 with TRBJ2-5; a possible D gene is TRBD1 (6 bases). V was clipped by 3 bases and J by 2 bases, with 7 bases between them. This CDR3 comprises 13 residues. Germline CDR1 reads SSHAT; CDR2 reads FNYEAQ (reference sequence). CDR3 in DNA: TGTGCCAGCAGCTTCGGACAGCAAGAGACCCAGTACTTC. Protein: CASSFGQQETQYF.

The chain is built from TRBV6-1 and TRBJ2-3; tentative D call: TRBD2 (5 bases). Germline V gene data show CDR1 as MNHNS and CDR2 as SASEGT. CDR3 length: 19 residues. Trimming stripped 3 bases from V and 2 bases from J, with 24 bases between. The CDR3 protein is CASSERGGRPTRFTDTQYF. In DNA, the CDR3 is TGTGCCAGCAGTGAGCGAGGTGGGCGACCCACTAGATTCACAGATACGCAGTATTTT.

The chain is built from TRBV7-9 and TRBJ2-1; D perhaps matches TRBD2 (6 bases). From germline, CDR1 is SEHNR and CDR2 FQNEAQ (reference sequence). This CDR3 is built from 16 residues. V was clipped by 3 bases and J by 0 bases, with 12 bases between them. The CDR3 nucleotides read TGTGCCAGCAGCTTCCGGGACGGGGGCTCCTACAATGAGCAGTTCTTC. Residues: CASSFRDGGSYNEQFF.

V is TRBV6-1 and J is TRBJ2-7; 7 bases map to TRBD1. The germline V gene has CDR1 MNHNS and CDR2 SASEGT. The CDR3 covers 15 residues. The V segment lost 0 bases and the J segment 2 bases; nucleotides outside the gene matches: 4. The CDR3 DNA reads TGTGCCAGCAGTGAAGCGGGGACAGCGCCCTACGAGCAGTACGTC. The encoded protein is CASSEAGTAPYEQYV.

The V call is TRBV6-4, the J call TRBJ2-3; 10 nucleotides agree with TRBD1. V gave up 0 bases and J gave up 4 bases; unmatched junction bases: 1. CDR3 length: 15 residues. Germline loops: CDR1 MRHNA, CDR2 SNTAGT. CDR3 nucleotide sequence: TGTGCCAGCAGTGACTCAGGACAGGGGGCAGATACGCAGTATTTT. It translates to CASSDSGQGADTQYF.

The rearrangement joins TRBV7-9 to TRBJ2-3, with a tentative D call TRBD2 (5 bases). The CDR3 is 16 residues long. The V and J ends lost 3 bases and 8 bases respectively, with 21 bases between them. Germline-derived CDR1 and CDR2 are SEHNR and FQNEAQ (reference sequence). The CDR3 region is CASSLEEGVLWGTQYF. CDR3 in DNA: TGTGCCAGCAGCTTGGAGGAAGGAGTCCTTTGGGGTACGCAGTATTTT.

This clone was counted once. This chain joins TRBV28 and TRBJ1-2; unclear D gene. The CDR3 has 14 amino acids. Germline-derived CDR1 and CDR2 are MDHEN and SYDVKM. The V gene lost 5 bases and the J gene lost 7 bases, with 17 bases spanning the gap. In DNA form, the CDR3 reads TGTGCCAGCAGTACCATAGGTGCCCCTAGTGGCTACACCTTC. It is translated as CASSTIGAPSGYTF.

The chain carries TRBV6-1 and TRBJ2-7; tentative D call: TRBD1 (5 bases). This CDR3 has 15 amino acids. From germline, CDR1 is MNHNS and CDR2 SASEGT. Deletions cut 3 bases from V and 2 bases from J, with 14 bases between. CDR3 residues: CASSDPWGSPYEQYV. Here the CDR3 DNA reads TGTGCCAGCAGTGATCCTTGGGGCAGCCCCTACGAGCAGTACGTC.